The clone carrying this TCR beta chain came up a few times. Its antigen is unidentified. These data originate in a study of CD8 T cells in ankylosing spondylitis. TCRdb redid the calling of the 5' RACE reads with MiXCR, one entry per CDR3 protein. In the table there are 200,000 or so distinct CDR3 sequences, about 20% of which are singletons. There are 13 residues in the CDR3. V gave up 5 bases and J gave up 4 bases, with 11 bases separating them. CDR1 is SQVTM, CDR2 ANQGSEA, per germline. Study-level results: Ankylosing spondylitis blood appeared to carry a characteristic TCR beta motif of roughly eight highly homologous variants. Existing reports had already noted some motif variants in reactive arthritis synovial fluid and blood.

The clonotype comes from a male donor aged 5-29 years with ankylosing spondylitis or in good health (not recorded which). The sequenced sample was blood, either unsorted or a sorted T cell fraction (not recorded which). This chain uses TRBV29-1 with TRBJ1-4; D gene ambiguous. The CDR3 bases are TGCAGCGTTTTTTTGCGCCTTAATGAAAAACTGTTTTTT. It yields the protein CSVFLRLNEKLFF.